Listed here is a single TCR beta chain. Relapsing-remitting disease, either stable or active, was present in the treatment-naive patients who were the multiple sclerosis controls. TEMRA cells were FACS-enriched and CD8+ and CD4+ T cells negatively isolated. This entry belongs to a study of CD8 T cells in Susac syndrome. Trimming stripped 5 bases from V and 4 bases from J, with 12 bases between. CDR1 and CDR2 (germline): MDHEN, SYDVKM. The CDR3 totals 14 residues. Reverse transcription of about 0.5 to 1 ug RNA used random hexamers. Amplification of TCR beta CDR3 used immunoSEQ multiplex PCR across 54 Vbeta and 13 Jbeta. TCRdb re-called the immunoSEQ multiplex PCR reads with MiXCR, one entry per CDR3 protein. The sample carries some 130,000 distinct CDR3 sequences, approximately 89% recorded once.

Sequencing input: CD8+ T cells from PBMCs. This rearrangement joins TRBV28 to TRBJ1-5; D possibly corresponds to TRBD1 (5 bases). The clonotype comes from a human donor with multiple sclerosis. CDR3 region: CASSPRVGNQPQHF. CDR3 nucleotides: TGTGCCAGCAGTCCCAGGGTAGGTAATCAGCCCCAGCATTTT. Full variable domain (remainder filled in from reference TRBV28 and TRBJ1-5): DVKVTQSSRYLVKRTGEKVFLECVQDMDHENMFWYRQDPGLGLRLIYFSYDVKMKEKGDIPEGYSVSREKKERFSLILESASTNQTSMYLCASSPRVGNQPQHFGDGTRLSIL.